Listed below are T cell receptor beta chains from one sample, sequenced in a study of glioma-infiltrating T cells. TCRdb called the multiplex PCR reads again in MiXCR, with one record for every CDR3 protein. The sample has 100,000 to 150,000 distinct CDR3 sequences, roughly 24% seen once. Material for sequencing was glioma tissue, nonneoplastic brain tissue, or PBMCs (not recorded which). The receptors here all came from a human donor with low-grade glioma or glioblastoma, undergoing nonglioma brain surgery, or in good health (not recorded which). Both conserved end residues are part of each CDR3. Each record gives: V gene, clone size, D gene, J gene, CDR3 length, CDR3 protein, CDR3 DNA. The D gene is left open where the match is weak. Rows may omit the clone size; those that give it use once, few, many or a size class.

TRBV3-1	few	.	TRBJ2-5	14	CASSSGRNQETQYF	TGTGCCAGCAGCTCGGGACGCAACCAAGAGACCCAGTACTTC
TRBV2	many	.	TRBJ1-5	14	CASSDYRFNQPQHF	TGTGCCAGCAGTGACTACAGATTCAATCAGCCCCAGCATTTT
TRBV20-1	many	TRBD1	TRBJ2-1	14	CSVRRDRGSNEQFF	TGCAGTGTCAGGCGGGACAGGGGAAGCAATGAGCAGTTCTTC
TRBV7-9	.	.	TRBJ2-2	16	CASSLVGSANTGELFF	TGTGCCAGCAGCTTAGTTGGCTCGGCAAACACCGGGGAGCTGTTTTTT
TRBV3-1	few	.	TRBJ2-1	13	CASSQVLGYEQFF	TGTGCCAGCAGCCAGGTCTTGGGCTATGAGCAGTTCTTC
TRBV6-1	many	.	TRBJ2-3	14	CASSLTGPPDTQYF	TGTGCCAGCAGTCTCACGGGACCCCCAGATACGCAGTATTTT
TRBV19	many	.	TRBJ2-1	15	CASSIPGLSYNEQFF	TGTGCCAGTAGTATCCCGGGCCTATCCTACAATGAGCAGTTCTTC
TRBV30	.	TRBD1	TRBJ2-1	14	CAWSVPGQVNEQFF	TGTGCCTGGAGTGTACCCGGACAGGTCAATGAGCAGTTCTTC
TRBV4-2	many	TRBD1	TRBJ2-1	15	CASSQESGGLDEQFF	TGTGCCAGCAGCCAAGAGTCAGGGGGTCTAGATGAGCAGTTCTTC
TRBV30	few	.	TRBJ2-6	15	CAWKKGLSGANVLTF	TGTGCCTGGAAAAAGGGGTTGTCTGGGGCCAACGTCCTGACTTTC
TRBV12-3/TRBV12-4	many	.	TRBJ1-1	13	CASSFWGDTEAFF	TGTGCCAGCAGTTTCTGGGGGGATACTGAAGCTTTCTTT
TRBV20-1	many	.	TRBJ1-1	13	CSARRLGNTEAFF	TGCAGTGCTAGACGTTTGGGGAACACTGAAGCTTTCTTT
TRBV20-1	many	.	TRBJ2-1	14	CSAVSPRGYNEQFF	TGCAGTGCCGTGTCCCCCCGGGGCTACAATGAGCAGTTCTTC
TRBV3-1	many	.	TRBJ1-5	13	CASSQGKKQPQHF	TGTGCCAGCAGCCAAGGGAAAAAACAGCCCCAGCATTTT
TRBV10-2	many	.	TRBJ2-3	15	CASSSERYRTDTQYF	TGCGCCAGCAGTTCAGAGCGGTACCGTACAGATACGCAGTATTTT
TRBV29-1	.	TRBD2	TRBJ2-3	16	CSAPTQTSGSTDTQYF	TGCAGCGCCCCCACCCAGACTAGCGGGAGTACAGATACGCAGTATTTT
TRBV6-1	many	.	TRBJ1-2	13	CASSPYPHYGYTF	TGTGCCAGCAGCCCTTACCCCCACTATGGCTACACCTTC
TRBV6-2/TRBV6-3	many	.	TRBJ2-7	14	CASSYLGGSYEQYF	TGTGCCAGCAGTTACTTGGGAGGCTCCTACGAGCAGTACTTC
TRBV24-1	few	.	TRBJ2-3	13	CATGVEGTDTQYF	TGTGCCACCGGGGTGGAGGGCACAGATACGCAGTATTTT
TRBV12-3/TRBV12-4	many	.	TRBJ1-3	12	CASSFRSSTIYF	TGTGCCAGCAGTTTCCGGTCGTCCACCATATATTTT
TRBV5-4	few	TRBD1	TRBJ2-7	14	CASSSDRGLYEQYF	TGTGCCAGCAGCTCGGACAGGGGTTTGTACGAGCAGTACTTC
TRBV28	medium-sized	.	TRBJ2-7	13	CASSSPGGHEQYF	TGTGCCAGCAGTTCTCCGGGTGGCCACGAGCAGTACTTC
TRBV7-9	.	.	TRBJ2-1	13	CASSLANYNEQFF	TGTGCCAGCAGCTTAGCGAACTACAATGAGCAGTTCTTC
TRBV7-9	many	.	TRBJ2-3	14	CASSLGFSTDTQYF	TGTGCCAGCAGCTTAGGATTTAGCACAGATACGCAGTATTTT
TRBV20-1	many	.	TRBJ2-7	14	CSALTPSATYEQYF	TGCAGTGCTTTAACCCCTTCGGCGACCTACGAGCAGTACTTC
TRBV5-1	few	.	TRBJ1-2	13	CASRIDREYGYTF	TGCGCCAGCAGGATAGACCGGGAATATGGCTACACCTTC
TRBV28	.	.	TRBJ2-7	12	CASSPGANEQHF	TGTGCCAGCAGTCCGGGGGCAAACGAGCAGCACTTC
TRBV5-1	many	TRBD1	TRBJ2-7	15	CASSLEPTGGYEQYF	TGCGCCAGCAGCTTGGAACCGACAGGGGGCTACGAGCAGTACTTC
TRBV6-1	medium-sized	.	TRBJ2-7	13	CASSSTLSYEQYF	TGTGCCAGCAGCTCGACACTATCCTACGAGCAGTACTTC
TRBV7-9	few	.	TRBJ1-1	11	CASSFEAIAFF	TGTGCCAGCAGCTTCGAGGCGATAGCTTTCTTT
TRBV6-1	many	TRBD2	TRBJ2-1	15	CASTAGLAGVGEQFF	TGTGCCAGCACCGCAGGTCTAGCGGGAGTTGGTGAGCAGTTCTTC
TRBV4-1	many	.	TRBJ1-4	14	CASSQTIQGEKLFF	TGCGCCAGCAGCCAGACCATTCAGGGGGAAAAACTGTTTTTT
TRBV7-9	many	.	TRBJ2-2	16	CASSTGQVSAAGELFF	TGTGCCAGCAGCACAGGACAAGTCTCAGCCGCCGGGGAGCTGTTTTTT
TRBV7-2	many	.	TRBJ1-6	14	CASSLRAYNSPLHF	TGTGCCAGCAGCCTCCGGGCTTATAATTCACCCCTCCACTTT
TRBV27	many	.	TRBJ2-7	15	CASSETPASSYEQYF	TGTGCCAGCAGTGAGACGCCCGCGAGCTCCTACGAGCAGTACTTC
TRBV28	many	.	TRBJ2-7	15	CASSLEDGAAYEQYF	TGTGCCAGCTCCCTTGAAGACGGCGCGGCCTACGAGCAGTACTTC
TRBV24-1	many	.	TRBJ2-3	14	CATSDLNNRYTQYF	TGTGCCACCAGTGATTTGAATAACAGGTATACGCAGTATTTT
TRBV27	many	TRBD1	TRBJ2-7	12	CATGDRDYEQYF	TGTGCCACCGGGGACAGGGACTACGAGCAGTACTTC
TRBV5-6	once	.	TRBJ1-1	17	CASSLAGGPFMKTEAFF	TGTGCCAGCAGCTTGGCGGGGGGTCCATTCATGAAGACTGAAGCTTTCTTT
TRBV4-3	many	.	TRBJ2-3	13	CASSHQLADTQYF	TGCGCCAGCAGCCATCAGCTGGCAGATACGCAGTATTTT
TRBV6-2/TRBV6-3	.	.	TRBJ2-5	11	CASSSQETLYF	TGTGCCAGCAGTTCACAAGAGACCCTGTACTTC
TRBV4-1	many	TRBD1	TRBJ2-7	15	CASSQTGTGTYEQYF	TGCGCCAGCAGCCAGACCGGGACAGGTACCTACGAGCAGTACTTC
TRBV6-2/TRBV6-3	many	.	TRBJ2-4	12	CATNTRGNIQYF	TGTGCCACCAATACACGGGGGAACATTCAGTACTTC
TRBV10-3	many	.	TRBJ2-5	12	CAVAPFEETQYF	TGTGCCGTAGCTCCTTTCGAAGAGACCCAGTACTTC
TRBV20-1	many	TRBD1	TRBJ1-2	14	CSAETGASRYGYTF	TGCAGTGCTGAAACAGGGGCCTCGCGATATGGCTACACCTTC